A single sample is the source of the 10 T cell receptor beta chains below, sequenced in a study of the immune and genomic landscape of osteosarcoma. The post-treatment osteosarcoma tumors were primary, local recurrence or metastasis specimens from poor-prognosis patients. Produced via immunoSEQ multiplex PCR; TCRdb's table is partial and in-frame only. The repertoire holds several thousand clones, with more than 60% as singletons. Sample: osteosarcoma tumor tissue from the lung. These receptor sequences come from a human donor with osteosarcoma.

The V call is TRBV5-1, the J call TRBJ1-1; weak D call: TRBD1 (5 bases). The CDR3 consists of 12 residues. V lost 4 bases and J lost 2, with 6 bases in between. Germline assignment: CDR1 SGHRS and CDR2 YFSETQ. Here the CDR3 DNA reads TGCGCCAGCAGCGACAGAAACACTGAAGCTTTCTTT. It translates to CASSDRNTEAFF.

This clone was detected only once. The chain links TRBV9 to TRBJ2-4, with D perhaps assigned TRBD1 or TRBD2 (5 bases each). V lost 2 bases to trimming and J lost 9 bases, with 21 bases between them. CDR3 length: 16 amino acids. Germline V gene lookup returns CDR1 SGDLS and CDR2 YYNGEE. In nucleotides, the CDR3 is TGTGCCAGCAGCGTCAGCACAGCTAGCTTTAGGGGCATTCAGTACTTC. Translating gives CASSVSTASFRGIQYF.

The J gene is TRBJ2-1, the V gene TRBV5-4; D gene ambiguous. Per the germline V gene, CDR1 is SGHNT and CDR2 is YYREEE (reference sequence). The CDR3 is 12 amino acids. The V and J ends lost 0 bases and 5 bases respectively, with 3 bases between them. CDR3 sequence (DNA): TGTGCCAGCAGCTTGGGCCACAATGAGCAGTTCTTC. It yields the protein CASSLGHNEQFF.

This chain links TRBV6-6 with TRBJ1-1; D unresolved. V was shortened by 2 bases and J by 2 bases, with 15 bases between the two germline ends. The CDR3 totals 16 residues. From germline, CDR1 is MNHNY and CDR2 SVGAGI (reference sequence). The CDR3 bases are TGTGCCAGCAGTTACGAGGGTCCCAACCCCAACACTGAAGCTTTCTTT. Residues: CASSYEGPNPNTEAFF.

The chain has TRBV18 and TRBJ1-5; tentative D call: TRBD1 (5 bases). Germline CDR1 KGHSH, CDR2 LQKENI. This CDR3 contains 17 residues. V lost 3 bases, J lost 0 bases, and 15 bases lay in between. The CDR3 DNA is TGTGCCAGCTCACCCGGGACTCTACCCTATAGCAATCAGCCCCAGCATTTT. This encodes CASSPGTLPYSNQPQHF.

This chain connects TRBV29-1 to TRBJ2-2; 8 bases fit TRBD2. The CDR3 runs 16 residues. Germline CDR1 is SQVTM and CDR2 is ANQGSEA. V shed 5 bases and J 1 base; nucleotides not matched to a gene: 9. CDR3 nucleotide sequence: TGCAGCGTTCTAGCGGGTGTCGACGGGAACACCGGGGAGCTGTTTTTT. Translating it yields CSVLAGVDGNTGELFF.

This chain joins TRBV19 and TRBJ2-3; TRBD2 might be the D (6 bases). The germline gives CDR1 LNHDA, CDR2 SQIVND (reference sequence). V was clipped by 3 bases and J by 4 bases, with 17 bases between them. The CDR3 is 16 residues long. For the CDR3, the DNA is TGTGCCAGTAGTATTAACATGGCGGGGCTCGCAGATACGCAGTATTTT. The encoded protein is CASSINMAGLADTQYF.

The rearrangement joins TRBV14 to TRBJ1-6; D call uncertain. Germline values: CDR1 SGHDN, CDR2 FVKESK. The CDR3 loop spans 13 amino acids. Trimming removed 6 bases at V and 8 bases at J, with 11 bases between. The CDR3: CASRLISDSPLHF. The CDR3, as DNA: TGTGCCAGCAGACTGATTTCGGATTCACCCCTCCACTTT.

This chain connects TRBV9 to TRBJ2-2; 16 bases fit TRBD2. V shed 3 bases and J 6 bases; nucleotides not matched to a gene: 2. The V gene's germline CDR1 is SGDLS and CDR2 YYNGEE. The CDR3 sequence is 16 residues long. Written as DNA, the CDR3 is TGTGCCAGCAGCGCAGGGACTAGCGGGAGGGCCGGGGAGCTGTTTTTT. Encoded protein: CASSAGTSGRAGELFF.

There are a few counts of this clone. J is TRBJ2-1 and V is TRBV7-3; TRBD2 is a possible D gene (5 bases). Germline V lookup: CDR1 SGHTA, CDR2 FQGTGA. The CDR3 sequence is 13 residues long. Deletions cut 5 bases from V and 9 bases from J, with 14 bases between. In DNA, the CDR3 is TGTGCCAGCAGCAAGGATGGCGGGTTTGAGCAGTTCTTC. It codes for CASSKDGGFEQFF. The full variable domain, completed using reference TRBV7-3 and TRBJ2-1, is GAGVSQTPSNKVTEKGKYVELRCDPISGHTALYWYRQSLGQGPEFLIYFQGTGAADDSGLPNDRFFAVRPEGSVSTLKIQRTERGDSAVYLCASSKDGGFEQFFGPGTRLTVL.